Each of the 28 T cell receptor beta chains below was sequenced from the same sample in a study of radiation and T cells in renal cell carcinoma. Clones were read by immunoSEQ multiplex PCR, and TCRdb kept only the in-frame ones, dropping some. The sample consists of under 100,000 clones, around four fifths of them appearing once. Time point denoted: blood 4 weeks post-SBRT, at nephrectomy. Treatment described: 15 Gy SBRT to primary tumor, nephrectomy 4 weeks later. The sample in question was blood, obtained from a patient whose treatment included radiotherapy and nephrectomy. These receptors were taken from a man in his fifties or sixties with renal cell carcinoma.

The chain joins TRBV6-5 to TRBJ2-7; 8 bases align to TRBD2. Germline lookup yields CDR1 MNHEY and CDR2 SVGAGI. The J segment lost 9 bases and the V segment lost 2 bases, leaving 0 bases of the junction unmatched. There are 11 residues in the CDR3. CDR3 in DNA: TGTGCCAGCAGTTACAGCGGGGGGCAGTACTTC. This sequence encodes CASSYSGGQYF.

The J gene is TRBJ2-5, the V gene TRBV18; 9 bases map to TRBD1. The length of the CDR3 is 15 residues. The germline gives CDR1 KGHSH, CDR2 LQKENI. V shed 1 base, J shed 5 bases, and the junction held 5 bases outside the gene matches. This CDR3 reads CASSPRTGAEETQYF. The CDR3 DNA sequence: TGTGCCAGCTCACCACGGACAGGGGCGGAGGAGACCCAGTACTTC.

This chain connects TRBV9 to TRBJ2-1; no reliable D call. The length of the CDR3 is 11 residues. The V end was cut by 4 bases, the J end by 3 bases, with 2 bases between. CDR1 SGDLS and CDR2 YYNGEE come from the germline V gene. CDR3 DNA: TGTGCCAGCAGCCACTACAATGAGCAGTTCTTC. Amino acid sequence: CASSHYNEQFF.

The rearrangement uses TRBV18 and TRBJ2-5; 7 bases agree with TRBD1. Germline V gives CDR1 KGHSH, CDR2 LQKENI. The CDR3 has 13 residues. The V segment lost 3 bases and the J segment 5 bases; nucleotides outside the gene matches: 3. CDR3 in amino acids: CASSPGQMETQYF. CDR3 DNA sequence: TGTGCCAGCTCACCGGGACAGATGGAGACCCAGTACTTC.

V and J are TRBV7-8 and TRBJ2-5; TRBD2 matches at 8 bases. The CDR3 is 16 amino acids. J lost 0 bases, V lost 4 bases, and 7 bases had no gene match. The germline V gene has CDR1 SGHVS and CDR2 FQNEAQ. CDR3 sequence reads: CASSYGGGTHQETQYF. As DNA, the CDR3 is TGTGCCAGCAGCTATGGCGGGGGGACCCACCAAGAGACCCAGTACTTC. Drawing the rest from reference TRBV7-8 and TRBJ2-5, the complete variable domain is GAGVSQSPRYKVAKRGQDVALRCDPISGHVSLFWYQQALGQGPEFLTYFQNEAQLDKSGLPSDRFFAERPEGSVSTLKIQRTQQEDSAVYLCASSYGGGTHQETQYFGPGTRLLVL.

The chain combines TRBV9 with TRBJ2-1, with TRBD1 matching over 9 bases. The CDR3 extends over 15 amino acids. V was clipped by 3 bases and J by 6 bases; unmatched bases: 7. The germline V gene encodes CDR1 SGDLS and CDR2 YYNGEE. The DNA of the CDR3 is TGTGCCAGCAGCGCGGGACAGGGAAGCACCAATGAGCAGTTCTTC. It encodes CASSAGQGSTNEQFF.

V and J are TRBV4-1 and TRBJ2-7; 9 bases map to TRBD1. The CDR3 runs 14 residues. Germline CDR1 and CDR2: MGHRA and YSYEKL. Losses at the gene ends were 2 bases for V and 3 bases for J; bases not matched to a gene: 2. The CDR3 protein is CASSQLGQGYEQYF. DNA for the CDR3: TGCGCCAGCAGCCAACTGGGACAGGGCTACGAGCAGTACTTC.

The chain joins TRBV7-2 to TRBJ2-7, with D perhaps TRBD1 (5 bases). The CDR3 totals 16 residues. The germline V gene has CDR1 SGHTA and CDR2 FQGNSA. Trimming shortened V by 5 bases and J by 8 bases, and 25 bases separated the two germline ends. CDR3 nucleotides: TGTGCCAGCAGCATAACCACGACTTTGACAGCCACGAAGCAGTACTTC. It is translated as CASSITTTLTATKQYF.

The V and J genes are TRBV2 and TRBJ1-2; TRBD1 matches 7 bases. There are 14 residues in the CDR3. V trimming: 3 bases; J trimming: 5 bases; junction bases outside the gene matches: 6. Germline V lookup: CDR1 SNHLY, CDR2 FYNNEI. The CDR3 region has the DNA TGTGCCAGCAGTGACGCGACAGGGACATATGGCTACACCTTC. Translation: CASSDATGTYGYTF. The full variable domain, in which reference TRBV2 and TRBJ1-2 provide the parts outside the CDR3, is EPEVTQTPSHQVTQMGQEVILRCVPISNHLYFYWYRQILGQKVEFLVSFYNNEISEKSEIFDDQFSVERPDGSNFTLKIRSTKLEDSAMYFCASSDATGTYGYTFGSGTRLTVV.

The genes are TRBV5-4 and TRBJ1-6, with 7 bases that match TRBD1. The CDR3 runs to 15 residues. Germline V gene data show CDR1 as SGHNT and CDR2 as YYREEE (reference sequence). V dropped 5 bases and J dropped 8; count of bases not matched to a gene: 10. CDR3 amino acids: CASSETGELHSPLHF. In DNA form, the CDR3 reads TGTGCCAGCAGTGAAACAGGGGAACTTCATTCACCCCTCCACTTT.

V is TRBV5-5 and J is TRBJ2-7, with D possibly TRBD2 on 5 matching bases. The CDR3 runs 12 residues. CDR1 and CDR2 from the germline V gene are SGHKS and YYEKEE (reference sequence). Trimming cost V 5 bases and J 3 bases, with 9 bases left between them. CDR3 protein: CASSNEGYEQYF. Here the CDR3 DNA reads TGTGCCAGCAGTAACGAGGGCTACGAGCAGTACTTC.

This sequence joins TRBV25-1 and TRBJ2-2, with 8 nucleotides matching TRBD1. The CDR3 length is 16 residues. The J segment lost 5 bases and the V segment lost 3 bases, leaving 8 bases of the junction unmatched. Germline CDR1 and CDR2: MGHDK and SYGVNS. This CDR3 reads CASSDQGAPVTGELFF. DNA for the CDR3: TGTGCCAGCAGTGACCAGGGGGCGCCGGTGACCGGGGAGCTGTTTTTT. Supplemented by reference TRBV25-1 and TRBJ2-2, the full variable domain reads EADIYQTPRYLVIGTGKKITLECSQTMGHDKMYWYQQDPGMELHLIHYSYGVNSTEKGDLSSESTVSRIRTEHFPLTLESARPSHTSQYLCASSDQGAPVTGELFFGEGSRLTVL.

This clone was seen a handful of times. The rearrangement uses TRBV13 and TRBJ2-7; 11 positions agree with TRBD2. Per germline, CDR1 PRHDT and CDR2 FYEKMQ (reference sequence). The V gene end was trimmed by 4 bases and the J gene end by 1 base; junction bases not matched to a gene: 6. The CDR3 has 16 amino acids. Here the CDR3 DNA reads TGTGCCAGCAGCTCTTTGGGACTAGCGGCATCCTACGAGCAGTACTTC. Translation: CASSSLGLAASYEQYF.

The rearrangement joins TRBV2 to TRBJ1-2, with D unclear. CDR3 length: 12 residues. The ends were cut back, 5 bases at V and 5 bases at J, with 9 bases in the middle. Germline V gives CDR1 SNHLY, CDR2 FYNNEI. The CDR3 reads CASSRAEYGYTF. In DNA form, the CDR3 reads TGTGCCAGCAGTAGGGCCGAATATGGCTACACCTTC.

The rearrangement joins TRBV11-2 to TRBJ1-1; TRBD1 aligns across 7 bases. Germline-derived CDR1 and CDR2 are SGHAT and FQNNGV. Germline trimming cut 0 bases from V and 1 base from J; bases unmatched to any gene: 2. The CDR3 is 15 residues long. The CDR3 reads CASSLDWTGNTEAFF. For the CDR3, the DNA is TGTGCCAGCAGCTTAGATTGGACAGGGAACACTGAAGCTTTCTTT.

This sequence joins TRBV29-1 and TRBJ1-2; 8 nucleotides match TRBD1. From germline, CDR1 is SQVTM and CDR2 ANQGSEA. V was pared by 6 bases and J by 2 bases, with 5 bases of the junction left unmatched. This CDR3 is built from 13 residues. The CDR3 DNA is TGCAGCGTGGGGACAGGTTTGAACTATGGCTACACCTTC. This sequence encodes CSVGTGLNYGYTF. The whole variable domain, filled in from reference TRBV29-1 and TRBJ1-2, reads SAVISQKPSRDICQRGTSLTIQCQVDSQVTMMFWYRQQPGQSLTLIATANQGSEATYESGFVIDKFPISRPNLTFSTLTVSNMSPEDSSIYLCSVGTGLNYGYTFGSGTRLTVV.

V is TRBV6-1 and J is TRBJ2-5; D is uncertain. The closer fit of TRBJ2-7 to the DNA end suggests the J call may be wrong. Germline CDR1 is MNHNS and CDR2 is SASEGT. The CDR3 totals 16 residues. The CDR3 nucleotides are TGTGCCAGCAGTGAAGCACCGGGTTGGGAACCCTACGAGCAGTACTTC. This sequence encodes CASSEAPGWEPYEQYF.

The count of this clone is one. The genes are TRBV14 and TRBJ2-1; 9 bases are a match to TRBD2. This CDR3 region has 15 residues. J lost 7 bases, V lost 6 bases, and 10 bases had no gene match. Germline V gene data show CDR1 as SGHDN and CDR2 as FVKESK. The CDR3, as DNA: TGTGCCAGCAGTTCTATAGCGGGAGTGTGGAATGAGCAGTTCTTC. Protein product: CASSSIAGVWNEQFF.

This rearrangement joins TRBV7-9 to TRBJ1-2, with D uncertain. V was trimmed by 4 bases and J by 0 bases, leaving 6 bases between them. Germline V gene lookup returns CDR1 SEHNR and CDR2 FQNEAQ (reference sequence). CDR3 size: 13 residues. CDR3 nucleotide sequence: TGTGCCAGCAGCTCCTATCCTAACTATGGCTACACCTTC. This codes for CASSSYPNYGYTF.

The CDR3 sequence: CASSLGVYRGNTEAFF. CDR3 nucleotide sequence: TGTGCCAGCAGCTTAGGCGTCTACAGGGGGAACACTGAAGCTTTCTTT. The chain couples TRBV13 to TRBJ1-1; 7 bases map to TRBD1. CDR1 is PRHDT and CDR2 is FYEKMQ in the germline V gene (reference sequence). The CDR3 is 16 residues long. V lost 0 bases, J lost 1 base, and 5 bases stayed unmatched.

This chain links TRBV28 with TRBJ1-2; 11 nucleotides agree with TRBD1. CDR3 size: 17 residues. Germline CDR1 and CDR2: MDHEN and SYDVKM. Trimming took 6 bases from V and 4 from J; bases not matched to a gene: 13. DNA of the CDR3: TGTGCCAGCAGCGCGGGACAGGGGGTGGGTGATGGCTATGGCTACACCTTC. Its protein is CASSAGQGVGDGYGYTF.

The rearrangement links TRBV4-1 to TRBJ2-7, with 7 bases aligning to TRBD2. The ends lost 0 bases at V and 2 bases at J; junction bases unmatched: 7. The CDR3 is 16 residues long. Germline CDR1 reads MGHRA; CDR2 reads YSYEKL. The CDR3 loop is CASSQDTTGTTYEQYF. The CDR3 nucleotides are TGCGCCAGCAGCCAAGACACCACCGGGACTACCTACGAGCAGTACTTC.

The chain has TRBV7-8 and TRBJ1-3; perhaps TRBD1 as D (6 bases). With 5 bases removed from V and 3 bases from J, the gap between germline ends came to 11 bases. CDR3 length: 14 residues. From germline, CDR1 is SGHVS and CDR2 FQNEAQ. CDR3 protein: CASSRGGVGNTIYF. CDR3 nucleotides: TGTGCCAGCAGCCGAGGGGGGGTTGGAAACACCATATATTTT.

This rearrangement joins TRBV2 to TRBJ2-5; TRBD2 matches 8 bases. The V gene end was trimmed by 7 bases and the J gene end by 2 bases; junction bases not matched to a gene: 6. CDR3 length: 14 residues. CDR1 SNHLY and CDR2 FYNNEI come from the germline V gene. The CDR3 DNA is TGTGCCAGCATACTGCGGGGGGTTCAAGAGACCCAGTACTTC. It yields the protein CASILRGVQETQYF.

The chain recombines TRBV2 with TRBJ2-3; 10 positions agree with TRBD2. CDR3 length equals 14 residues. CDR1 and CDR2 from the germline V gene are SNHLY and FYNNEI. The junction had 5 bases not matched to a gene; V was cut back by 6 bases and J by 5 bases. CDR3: CASRSGGALDTQYF. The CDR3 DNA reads TGTGCCAGCAGAAGCGGGGGGGCCTTAGATACGCAGTATTTT.

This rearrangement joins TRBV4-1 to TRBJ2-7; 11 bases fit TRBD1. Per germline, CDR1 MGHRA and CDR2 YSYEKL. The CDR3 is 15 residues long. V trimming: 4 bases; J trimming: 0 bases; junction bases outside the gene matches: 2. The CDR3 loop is CASSRGTGGSYEQYF. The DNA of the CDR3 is TGCGCCAGCAGCCGAGGGACAGGGGGCTCCTACGAGCAGTACTTC.

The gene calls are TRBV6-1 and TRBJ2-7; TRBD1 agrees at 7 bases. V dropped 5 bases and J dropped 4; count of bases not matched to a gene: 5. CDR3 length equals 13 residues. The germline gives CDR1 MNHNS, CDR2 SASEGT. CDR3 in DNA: TGTGCCAGCAGTCGGGACAGCCTTTACGAGCAGTACTTC. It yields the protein CASSRDSLYEQYF.

CDR3 DNA sequence: TGTGCCAGCAGCGGGGACACAGATACGCAGTATTTT. Protein product: CASSGDTDTQYF. The V gene is TRBV25-1, the J gene TRBJ2-3, with D perhaps matching TRBD2 (5 bases). The CDR3 loop spans 12 amino acids. Trimming took off 6 bases at V and 2 bases at J, with 6 bases between the two ends. Germline lookup yields CDR1 MGHDK and CDR2 SYGVNS.